One sample yielded the 8 T cell receptor beta chains listed below, sequenced in a study of T cell responses to AZD1222 COVID-19 vaccine. The method was immunoSEQ multiplex PCR; TCRdb's version includes in-frame clones alone and lacks a portion of them. The top ten clones hold 9.5% to 13% of a sample with some 95,000 clones, around 89% of them seen once. The specimen comprised peripheral blood, sampled 28 days after the second AZD1222 dose. These receptors all stem from an adult who received the AZD1222 COVID-19 vaccine.

This chain connects TRBV7-9 to TRBJ2-7, with D possibly TRBD1 on 6 matching bases. V lost 5 bases and J 1 base, leaving 12 bases between the germline ends. Germline values: CDR1 SEHNR, CDR2 FQNEAQ (reference sequence). The CDR3 sequence is 14 residues long. Here the CDR3 DNA reads TGTGCCAGCAGCCAGGGGACGGTTTCCTACGAGCAGTACTTC. Protein: CASSQGTVSYEQYF.

The table lists this clone with a count of one. J is TRBJ2-7 and V is TRBV7-2, with 9 bases lining up with TRBD2. CDR3 size: 14 residues. Germline V lookup: CDR1 SGHTA, CDR2 FQGNSA. Losses at the gene ends were 2 bases for V and 5 bases for J; bases not matched to a gene: 4. CDR3 DNA sequence: TGTGCCAGCAGCTTATATCGGACTAGCGACGAGCAGTACTTC. Its translation: CASSLYRTSDEQYF.

The rearrangement joins TRBV11-2 to TRBJ2-2; D is uncertain. The CDR3 runs to 12 residues. Looked up from germline, CDR1 is SGHAT and CDR2 is FQNNGV. The V and J ends lost 5 bases and 5 bases respectively, with 6 bases between them. The CDR3 protein is CASSPLTGELFF. In DNA form, the CDR3 reads TGTGCCAGCAGCCCTTTGACCGGGGAGCTGTTTTTT.

This rearrangement joins TRBV28 to TRBJ1-6, with 10 bases matching TRBD1. The ends lost 2 bases at V and 6 bases at J; junction bases unmatched: 1. The CDR3 has 15 amino acids. The V gene's germline CDR1 is MDHEN and CDR2 SYDVKM. DNA of the CDR3: TGTGCCAGCAGTTTAGGGGACAGGGGTAATTCACCCCTCCACTTT. Residues: CASSLGDRGNSPLHF.

Here the CDR3 reads CAWSPTGRLAFF. The CDR3 DNA reads TGTGCCTGGAGTCCCACAGGGAGGTTAGCTTTCTTT. The chain carries TRBV30 and TRBJ1-1; a possible D gene is TRBD1 (6 bases). The germline gives CDR1 GTSNPN, CDR2 SVGIG (reference sequence). The V gene lost 2 bases and the J gene lost 10 bases, with 14 bases spanning the gap. CDR3 length equals 12 residues.

The sample holds one count of this clone. The gene calls are TRBV27 and TRBJ2-7; 13 positions agree with TRBD2. Germline lookup yields CDR1 MNHEY and CDR2 SMNVEV (reference sequence). The trim removed 6 bases at V and 4 bases at J, leaving 9 bases unmatched. There are 16 residues in the CDR3. The CDR3 region is CASSLPRTSGSYEQYF. The DNA for the CDR3 is TGTGCCAGCAGCCTGCCCCGGACTAGCGGGAGTTACGAGCAGTACTTC.

The chain employs TRBV13 and TRBJ1-2; D uncertain. V lost 5 bases and J 8 bases, leaving 18 bases between the germline ends. The CDR3 spans 14 residues. Germline V gene sequence: CDR1 PRHDT, CDR2 FYEKMQ (reference sequence). The CDR3 DNA sequence: TGTGCCAGCAGCCTCTATGTTGTCCCAAAGGGCTACACCTTC. Its protein is CASSLYVVPKGYTF. The whole variable domain, remainder taken from reference TRBV13 and TRBJ1-2, is AAGVIQSPRHLIKEKRETATLKCYPIPRHDTVYWYQQGPGQDPQFLISFYEKMQSDKGSIPDRFSAQQFSDYHSELNMSSLELGDSALYFCASSLYVVPKGYTFGSGTRLTVV.

The V call is TRBV5-4, the J call TRBJ2-1, with 12 nucleotides matching TRBD2. This CDR3 has 18 amino acids. Germline trimming cut 0 bases from V and 0 bases from J; bases unmatched to any gene: 4. The germline gives CDR1 SGHNT, CDR2 YYREEE (reference sequence). The CDR3 here is CASSLALAGGSSYNEQFF. Here the CDR3 DNA reads TGTGCCAGCAGCTTGGCTCTAGCGGGAGGGAGCTCCTACAATGAGCAGTTCTTC.